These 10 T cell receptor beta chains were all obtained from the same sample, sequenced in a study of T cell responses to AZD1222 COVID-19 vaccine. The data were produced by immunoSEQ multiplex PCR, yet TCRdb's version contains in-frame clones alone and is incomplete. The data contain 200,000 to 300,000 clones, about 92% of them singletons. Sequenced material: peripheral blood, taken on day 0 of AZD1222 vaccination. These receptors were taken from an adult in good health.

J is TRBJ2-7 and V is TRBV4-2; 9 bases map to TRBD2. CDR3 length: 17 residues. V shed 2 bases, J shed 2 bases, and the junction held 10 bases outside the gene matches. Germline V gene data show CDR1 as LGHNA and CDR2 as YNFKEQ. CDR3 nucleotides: TGTGCCAGCAGCCAAATCTCTGGGCTAGCGGGGACCTACGAGCAGTACTTC. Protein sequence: CASSQISGLAGTYEQYF.

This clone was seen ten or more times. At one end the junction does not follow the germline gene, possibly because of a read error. The CDR3 nucleotides are TGTGCCAGCAGCCTAGCGGGAGGGGCCAAAAACATTCAGTACTTC. Its translation is CASSLAGGAKNIQYF. The chain combines TRBV7-9 with TRBJ2-4; TRBD2 matches at 12 bases. The CDR3 has 15 residues. Germline CDR1 and CDR2: SEHNR and FQNEAQ (reference sequence).

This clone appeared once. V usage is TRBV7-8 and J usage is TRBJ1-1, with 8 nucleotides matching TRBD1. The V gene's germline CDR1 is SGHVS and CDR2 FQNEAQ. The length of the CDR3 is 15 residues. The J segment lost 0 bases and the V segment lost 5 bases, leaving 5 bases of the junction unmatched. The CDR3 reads CASSPWTGLNTEAFF. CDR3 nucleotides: TGTGCCAGCAGCCCGTGGACAGGGCTGAACACTGAAGCTTTCTTT.

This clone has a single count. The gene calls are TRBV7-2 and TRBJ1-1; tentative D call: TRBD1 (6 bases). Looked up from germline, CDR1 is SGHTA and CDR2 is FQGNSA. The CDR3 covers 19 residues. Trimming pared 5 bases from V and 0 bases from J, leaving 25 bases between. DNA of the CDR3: TGTGCCAGCAGCCCCAGGACAGACCGAAGTATTCTGGTGAACACTGAAGCTTTCTTT. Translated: CASSPRTDRSILVNTEAFF.

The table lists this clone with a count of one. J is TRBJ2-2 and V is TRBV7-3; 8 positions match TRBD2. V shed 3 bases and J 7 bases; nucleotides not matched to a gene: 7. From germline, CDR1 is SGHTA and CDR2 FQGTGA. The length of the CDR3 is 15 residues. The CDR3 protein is CASSFGIAGIGELFF. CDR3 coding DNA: TGTGCCAGCAGCTTCGGGATAGCGGGAATCGGGGAGCTGTTTTTT.

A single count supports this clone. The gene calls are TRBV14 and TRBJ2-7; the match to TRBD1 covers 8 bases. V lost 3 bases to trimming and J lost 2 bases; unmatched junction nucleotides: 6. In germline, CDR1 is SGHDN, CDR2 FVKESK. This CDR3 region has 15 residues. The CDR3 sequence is CASSHGQGPTYEQYF. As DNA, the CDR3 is TGTGCCAGCAGCCACGGACAGGGCCCGACCTACGAGCAGTACTTC.

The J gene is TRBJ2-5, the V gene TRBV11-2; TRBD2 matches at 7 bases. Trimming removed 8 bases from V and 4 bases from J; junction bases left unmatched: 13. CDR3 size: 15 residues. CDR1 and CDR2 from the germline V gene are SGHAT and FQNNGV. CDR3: CASLVVGWGGETQYF. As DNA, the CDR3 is TGTGCCAGCTTAGTAGTCGGGTGGGGGGGAGAGACCCAGTACTTC.

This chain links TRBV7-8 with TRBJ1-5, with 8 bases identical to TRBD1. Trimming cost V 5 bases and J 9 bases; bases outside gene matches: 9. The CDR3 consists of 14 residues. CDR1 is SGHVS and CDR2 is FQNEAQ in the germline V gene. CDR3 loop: CASSPRQGMVPQHF. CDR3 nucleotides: TGTGCCAGCAGCCCTCGACAGGGGATGGTGCCCCAGCATTTT.

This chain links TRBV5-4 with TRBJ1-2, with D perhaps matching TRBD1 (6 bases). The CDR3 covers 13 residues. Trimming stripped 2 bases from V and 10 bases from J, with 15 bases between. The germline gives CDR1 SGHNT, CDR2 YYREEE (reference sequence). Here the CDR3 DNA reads TGTGCCAGCAGCTTTGGGGGGCACAGGAACTACACCTTC. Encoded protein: CASSFGGHRNYTF.

In DNA form, the CDR3 reads TGTGCCAGCAGTCGGACAGGGGATCAGCCCCAGCATTTT. Translated: CASSRTGDQPQHF. The chain recombines TRBV6-1 with TRBJ1-5; TRBD1 agrees at 9 bases. In germline, CDR1 is MNHNS, CDR2 SASEGT. This CDR3 region has 13 residues. Losses at the gene ends were 5 bases for V and 5 bases for J; bases not matched to a gene: 1.